A single sample is the source of the 25 T cell receptor beta chains below, sequenced in a study of CD8+ T cells in alopecia areata (dated by TCRdb to between 2017 and 2018). The label giving this sample's time point can be read as: around 22 weeks on oral tofacitinib. The sample's treatment or condition label, in plain terms: oral pan-JAK inhibitor, 5-10 mg twice daily. To prepare the library, the immunoSEQ multiplex PCR assay was applied. For TCR sequencing, RNA was extracted from every sample and reverse transcribed into cDNA to serve as template. What TCRdb holds here is the immuneACCESS table cut down to in-frame rearrangements. Part of the clones is not present; checked against another copy, under half of the missing clones reflect an unresolved V gene, and the others are unexplained. The sample records under 350,000 clones, 58% of which are singletons. Clones ranked in the top ten supply under 2% of the sample.

The sample in question was CD4+ T cells sorted from blood, obtained at week 24, from a patient treated with tofacitinib. The receptor set was obtained from a human donor with alopecia areata.

V gene TRBV5-5 combines with J gene TRBJ1-1; maybe TRBD1 (5 bases). Germline V CDR1 and CDR2: SGHKS, YYEKEE (reference sequence). This CDR3 comprises 12 residues. The V gene lost 7 bases and the J gene lost 3 bases, with 10 bases spanning the gap. In nucleotides, the CDR3 is TGTGCCAGCTCGGGACTGGACACTGAAGCTTTCTTT. This translates into CASSGLDTEAFF.

This chain uses TRBV7-9 with TRBJ2-3; D remains unclear. The V end lost 5 bases, the J end lost 1 base, and 13 bases lay between the germline ends. The CDR3 consists of 15 residues. Germline assignment: CDR1 SEHNR and CDR2 FQNEAQ (reference sequence). CDR3 DNA: TGTGCCAGCAGCCACCTCTCTCGGCGCACAGATACGCAGTATTTT. Its translation is CASSHLSRRTDTQYF.

The chain employs TRBV19 and TRBJ2-7; 12 positions match TRBD1. In germline, CDR1 is LNHDA, CDR2 SQIVND (reference sequence). The CDR3 has 17 amino acids. The J segment lost 3 bases and the V segment lost 5 bases, leaving 11 bases of the junction unmatched. The DNA of the CDR3 is TGTGCCAGTAGTCCCACCGGGACAGGGGGCGGAGGCTACGAGCAGTACTTC. Its protein is CASSPTGTGGGGYEQYF.

The chain employs TRBV10-3 and TRBJ1-2; D remains ambiguous. Trimming took 3 bases from V and 8 from J, leaving 13 bases between them. Germline CDR1 and CDR2: ENHRY and SYGVKD. CDR3 length: 13 amino acids. CDR3 in amino acids: CAISDRPEYGYTF. The CDR3 nucleotides are TGTGCCATCAGTGACAGGCCAGAGTACGGCTACACCTTC.

The V call is TRBV29-1, the J call TRBJ2-7; 7 bases agree with TRBD1. Germline CDR1 is SQVTM and CDR2 is ANQGSEA. The CDR3 totals 13 residues. V was pared by 5 bases and J by 2 bases, with 6 bases of the junction left unmatched. The CDR3 DNA follows: TGCAGCGTTAGTGGGACAGATACCTACGAGCAGTACTTC. Protein product: CSVSGTDTYEQYF.

The chain recombines TRBV14 with TRBJ1-1; TRBD1 aligns across 7 bases. This CDR3 region has 14 residues. Germline loops: CDR1 SGHDN, CDR2 FVKESK. V lost 5 bases, J lost 7 bases, and 10 bases stayed unmatched. CDR3 sequence (DNA): TGTGCCAGCAGCGGAGGACAGGAGGACGATGAAGCTTTCTTT. Translated, it gives CASSGGQEDDEAFF.

This clone was observed a few times. This chain joins TRBV10-3 and TRBJ2-7; possible D gene TRBD2, 6 bases. The V and J ends lost 4 bases and 4 bases respectively, with 11 bases between them. This CDR3 has 13 amino acids. From germline, CDR1 is ENHRY and CDR2 SYGVKD. CDR3 coding DNA: TGTGCCATCAGTGGAGCGGAGGGATACGAGCAGTACTTC. It is translated as CAISGAEGYEQYF.

The genes are TRBV9 and TRBJ2-1, with D perhaps matching TRBD2 (7 bases). The CDR3 sequence is 16 residues long. Trimming cost V 4 bases and J 2 bases, with 16 bases left between them. Per the germline V gene, CDR1 is SGDLS and CDR2 is YYNGEE. The DNA of the CDR3 is TGTGCCAGCAGCCCCAGGGAGGGGGGCCCCTACAATGAGCAGTTCTTC. This gives the protein CASSPREGGPYNEQFF.

The V call is TRBV2, the J call TRBJ2-7; tentatively, D is TRBD1 or TRBD2 (5 bases each). CDR1 is SNHLY and CDR2 is FYNNEI in the germline V gene. Trimming pared 0 bases from V and 4 bases from J, leaving 10 bases between. The CDR3 contains 14 residues. DNA of the CDR3: TGTGCCAGCAGTGAAGCAGGGACCCCTTACGAGCAGTACTTC. It codes for CASSEAGTPYEQYF. The variable domain in full, completed from reference TRBV2 and TRBJ2-7, reads EPEVTQTPSHQVTQMGQEVILRCVPISNHLYFYWYRQILGQKVEFLVSFYNNEISEKSEIFDDQFSVERPDGSNFTLKIRSTKLEDSAMYFCASSEAGTPYEQYFGPGTRLTVT.

This clone was observed a single time. The V gene is TRBV9, the J gene TRBJ2-2; the D gene is possibly TRBD2 (6 bases). The CDR3 has 15 residues. Germline lookup yields CDR1 SGDLS and CDR2 YYNGEE. Trimming took off 3 bases at V and 8 bases at J, with 17 bases between the two ends. CDR3 coding DNA: TGTGCCAGCAGCGCCACGGGACTCAGGGCGGGGGAGCTGTTTTTT. This gives the protein CASSATGLRAGELFF.

The gene calls are TRBV9 and TRBJ2-5, with D perhaps given as TRBD1 or TRBD2 (5 bases each). The CDR3 totals 15 residues. Germline V gives CDR1 SGDLS, CDR2 YYNGEE. Trimming took off 3 bases at V and 4 bases at J, with 16 bases between the two ends. CDR3: CASSASGTTGETQYF. CDR3 nucleotides: TGTGCCAGCAGCGCCTCCGGGACGACCGGAGAGACCCAGTACTTC.

This chain uses TRBV28 with TRBJ2-6; D gene ambiguous. Germline V lookup: CDR1 MDHEN, CDR2 SYDVKM. V dropped 5 bases and J dropped 2 bases, with 10 bases sitting between them. The CDR3 consists of 15 residues. The CDR3 is CASSRSTPGANVLTF. The DNA of the CDR3 is TGTGCCAGCAGTCGGTCGACCCCTGGGGCCAACGTCCTGACTTTC.

The J gene is TRBJ2-5, the V gene TRBV5-4; no definite D call. This CDR3 has 14 residues. Trimming cost V 3 bases and J 5 bases, with 14 bases left between them. In germline, CDR1 is SGHNT, CDR2 YYREEE (reference sequence). DNA for the CDR3: TGTGCCAGCAGCTCCAAAAGCAGGCGCGAGACCCAGTACTTC. This translates into CASSSKSRRETQYF.

The chain joins TRBV27 to TRBJ1-2, with D perhaps matching TRBD1 (5 bases). Germline-derived CDR1 and CDR2 are MNHEY and SMNVEV (reference sequence). This CDR3 comprises 14 residues. Trimming pared 0 bases from V and 4 bases from J, leaving 9 bases between. The CDR3 DNA sequence: TGTGCCAGCAGTTTATCGAGCAGGGCCTATGGCTACACCTTC. Residues: CASSLSSRAYGYTF.

This chain links TRBV11-3 with TRBJ2-1, with TRBD1 matching over 9 bases. Germline V gene data show CDR1 as SGHNT and CDR2 as YENEEA. The length of the CDR3 is 16 residues. V lost 2 bases and J lost 0; bases outside the gene matches: 2. The CDR3 protein is CASSLRTGASYNEQFF. CDR3 DNA sequence: TGTGCCAGCAGCTTACGGACAGGGGCCTCCTACAATGAGCAGTTCTTC.

In this sample, this clone turned up once. One junction end does not reproduce the germline sequence, and a read error may be involved. The identical CDR3 is also encoded by other nucleotide sequences in the sample. The chain links TRBV29-1 to TRBJ2-4; D gene ambiguous. This CDR3 is 14 amino acids long. Germline CDR1 SQVTM, CDR2 ANQGSEA. The DNA for the CDR3 is TGCAGCGTAGAAGCGCGACTAGCCAAAAACATTCAGTACTTC. Amino acid sequence: CSVEARLAKNIQYF.

As regards this clone: Other nucleotide sequences from this sample produce the same CDR3. The V gene is TRBV6-5, the J gene TRBJ2-3; D call uncertain. V was shortened by 5 bases and J by 1 base, with 7 bases between the two germline ends. The CDR3 spans 13 residues. CDR1 and CDR2 (germline): MNHEY, SVGAGI. CDR3 protein: CASSETGTDTQYF. CDR3 nucleotides: TGTGCCAGCAGTGAAACAGGCACAGATACGCAGTATTTT.

This clone was picked up a small number of times. V gene TRBV30 combines with J gene TRBJ1-1; tentative D call: TRBD1 (5 bases). This CDR3 is 14 amino acids long. V lost 3 bases, J lost 0 bases, and 11 bases lay in between. Germline assignment: CDR1 GTSNPN and CDR2 SVGIG (reference sequence). CDR3 nucleotides: TGTGCCTGGAGGGTGGGGACGGTGAACACTGAAGCTTTCTTT. Its translation: CAWRVGTVNTEAFF.

The rearrangement uses TRBV5-1 and TRBJ1-1, with TRBD1 matching over 9 bases. Germline V gives CDR1 SGHRS, CDR2 YFSETQ. J lost 1 base, V lost 3 bases, and 1 base had no gene match. There are 14 residues in the CDR3. CDR3 nucleotide sequence: TGCGCCAGCAGCTCGGGACAGGGGAACACTGAAGCTTTCTTT. Its translation is CASSSGQGNTEAFF.

The chain couples TRBV7-2 to TRBJ2-5; D remains ambiguous. The germline CDR1 and CDR2 sequences are SGHTA and FQGNSA. V was cut by 1 base and J by 5 bases, with 14 bases left in between. CDR3 length: 15 amino acids. CDR3: CASSLDSQIRETQYF. CDR3 DNA sequence: TGTGCCAGCAGCTTAGATTCCCAGATACGGGAGACCCAGTACTTC.

This clone was recorded a few times. This chain uses TRBV7-9 with TRBJ2-1, with TRBD1 matching 9 bases. Germline V CDR1 and CDR2: SEHNR, FQNEAQ (reference sequence). The junction had 6 bases not matched to a gene; V was cut back by 5 bases and J by 1 base. This CDR3 contains 16 residues. CDR3 bases: TGTGCCAGCAGCGTAGGACAGGGGAGGTCCTACAATGAGCAGTTCTTC. This codes for CASSVGQGRSYNEQFF.

The gene calls are TRBV5-6 and TRBJ2-5; D unresolved. The CDR3 has 11 amino acids. Germline-derived CDR1 and CDR2 are SGHDT and YYEEEE. The V end lost 3 bases, the J end lost 4 bases, and 4 bases lay between the germline ends. The CDR3 sequence is CASSSGETQYF. In nucleotides, the CDR3 is TGTGCCAGCAGCTCCGGAGAGACCCAGTACTTC.

This clone was counted between two and nine times. The CDR3 DNA is TGTGCCAGCAGCCCAACAGGGGGCGAAGATACGCAGTATTTT. This codes for CASSPTGGEDTQYF. The chain recombines TRBV7-9 with TRBJ2-3, with TRBD1 matching over 9 bases. Germline CDR1 is SEHNR and CDR2 is FQNEAQ (reference sequence). V lost 5 bases to trimming and J lost 5 bases; unmatched junction nucleotides: 5. The CDR3 runs 14 residues.

The gene calls are TRBV7-2 and TRBJ2-3; TRBD2 agrees at 7 bases. CDR1 is SGHTA and CDR2 is FQGNSA in the germline V gene. The CDR3 has 15 amino acids. V was clipped by 6 bases and J by 10 bases; unmatched bases: 16. CDR3 sequence reads: CASRPGTTRSPPQYF. CDR3 sequence (DNA): TGTGCCAGCAGACCCGGGACTACACGTTCACCTCCGCAGTATTTT. The entire variable domain, with the rest obtained from reference TRBV7-2 and TRBJ2-3, is as follows: GAGVSQSPSNKVTEKGKDVELRCDPISGHTALYWYRQSLGQGLEFLIYFQGNSAPDKSGLPSDRFSAERTGGSVSTLTIQRTQQEDSAVYLCASRPGTTRSPPQYFGPGTRLTVL.

The chain links TRBV30 to TRBJ2-7, with a tentative D call TRBD2 (5 bases). The CDR3 consists of 12 residues. Germline lookup yields CDR1 GTSNPN and CDR2 SVGIG (reference sequence). The germline V and J ends were trimmed by 2 bases and 1 base, with 6 bases remaining between them. Written as DNA, the CDR3 is TGTGCCTGGAGTCCGGGGTCCTACGAGCAGTACTTC. Translating it yields CAWSPGSYEQYF.